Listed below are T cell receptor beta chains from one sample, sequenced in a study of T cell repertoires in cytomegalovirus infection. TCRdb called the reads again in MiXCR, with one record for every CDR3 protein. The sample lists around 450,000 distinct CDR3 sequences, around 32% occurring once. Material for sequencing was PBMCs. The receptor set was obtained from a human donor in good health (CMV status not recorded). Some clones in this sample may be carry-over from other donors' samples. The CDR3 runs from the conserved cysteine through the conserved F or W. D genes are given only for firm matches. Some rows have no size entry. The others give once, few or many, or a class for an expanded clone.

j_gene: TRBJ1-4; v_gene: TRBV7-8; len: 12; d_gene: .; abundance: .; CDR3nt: TGTGCCAGCAGCAACAACACGCGAAAACTTTTTTTT; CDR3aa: CASSNNTRKLFF
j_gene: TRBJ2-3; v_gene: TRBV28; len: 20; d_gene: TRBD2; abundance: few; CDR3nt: TGTGCCAGCAGTGCCGATCTCGGGACTAGCGGGGGGGCGTTTACAGATACGCAGTATTTT; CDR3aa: CASSADLGTSGGAFTDTQYF
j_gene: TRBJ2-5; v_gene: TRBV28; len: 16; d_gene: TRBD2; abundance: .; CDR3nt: TGTGCCAGCAGTTTGGGGGCTAGCGGGACTCAAGAGACCCAGTACTTC; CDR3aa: CASSLGASGTQETQYF
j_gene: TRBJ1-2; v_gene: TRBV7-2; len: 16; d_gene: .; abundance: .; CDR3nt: TGTGCCAGCAGCTTTGATGCACACGTTTCTAACTATGGCTACACCTTC; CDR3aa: CASSFDAHVSNYGYTF
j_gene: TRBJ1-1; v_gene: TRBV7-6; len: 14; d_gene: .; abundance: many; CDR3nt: TGTGCCAGCAGTTTTAGACAGACGAACACTGAAGCTTTCTTT; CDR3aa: CASSFRQTNTEAFF
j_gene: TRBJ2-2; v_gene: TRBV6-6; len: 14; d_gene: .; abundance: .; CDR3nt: TGTGCCAGCACCCTCGGTTCGGACACCGGGGAGCTGTTTTTT; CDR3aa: CASTLGSDTGELFF
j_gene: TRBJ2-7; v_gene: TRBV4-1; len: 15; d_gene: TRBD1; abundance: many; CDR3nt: TGCGCCAGCAGCCACCGGGACAGCGAATCCTACGAGCAGTACTTC; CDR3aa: CASSHRDSESYEQYF
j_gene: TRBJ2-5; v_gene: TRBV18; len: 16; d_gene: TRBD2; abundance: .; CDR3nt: TGTGCCAGCTCACCACCGTGGACTAGCTTATCGGAGACCCAGTACTTC; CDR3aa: CASSPPWTSLSETQYF
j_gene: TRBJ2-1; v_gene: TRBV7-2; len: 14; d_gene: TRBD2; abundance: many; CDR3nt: TGTGCCAGCAGCCTAGCGGGGGGCCCCAATGAGCAGTTCTTC; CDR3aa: CASSLAGGPNEQFF
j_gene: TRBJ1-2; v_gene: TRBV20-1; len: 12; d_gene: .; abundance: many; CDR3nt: TGCAGTGCTAGCCCCTTACGGGGAGGCTACACCTTC; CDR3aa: CSASPLRGGYTF
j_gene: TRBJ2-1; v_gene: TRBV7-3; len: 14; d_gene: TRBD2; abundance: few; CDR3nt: TGTGCCAGCAGCCTACTAGCGGCGTTCAATGAGCAGTTCTTC; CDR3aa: CASSLLAAFNEQFF
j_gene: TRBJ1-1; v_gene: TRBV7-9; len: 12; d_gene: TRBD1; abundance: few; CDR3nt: TGTGCCAGCAGCTTAGCGTTGGACAGGGCTTTCTTT; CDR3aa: CASSLALDRAFF
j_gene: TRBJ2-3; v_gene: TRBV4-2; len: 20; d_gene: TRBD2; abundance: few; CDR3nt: TGTGCCAGCAGCCAAGATATTCGCGGGGGGGCAGCTCTAAACACAGATACGCAGTATTTT; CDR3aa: CASSQDIRGGAALNTDTQYF
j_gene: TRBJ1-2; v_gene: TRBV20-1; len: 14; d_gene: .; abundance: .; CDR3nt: TGCAGTGCTAGAGACAGCGATACCACCTATGGCTACACCTTC; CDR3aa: CSARDSDTTYGYTF
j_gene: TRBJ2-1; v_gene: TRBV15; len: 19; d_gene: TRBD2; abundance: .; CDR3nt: TGTGCCACCAGCGGACACCAAGGCGCAAGCGGGGGTAGGGTTAATGAGCAGTTCTTC; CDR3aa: CATSGHQGASGGRVNEQFF
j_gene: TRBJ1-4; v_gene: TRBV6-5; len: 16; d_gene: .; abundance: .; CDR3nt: TGTGCCAGCAGTTACTCGAGGCGGGTCCTAGGTGAAAAACTGTTTTTT; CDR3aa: CASSYSRRVLGEKLFF
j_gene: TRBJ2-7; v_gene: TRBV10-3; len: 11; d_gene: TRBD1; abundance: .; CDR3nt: TGTGCCGCTGGGACAGCCTACGAGCAGTACTTC; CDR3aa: CAAGTAYEQYF
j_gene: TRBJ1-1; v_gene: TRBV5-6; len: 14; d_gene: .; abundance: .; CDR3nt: TGTGCCAGCAGACCCTCCGCCCGAATCACTGAAGCTTTCTTT; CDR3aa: CASRPSARITEAFF
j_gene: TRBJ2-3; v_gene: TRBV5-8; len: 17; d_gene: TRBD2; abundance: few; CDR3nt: TGTGCCAGCAGCCCGGAGGGCACTAGCGCTGGCACAGATACGCAGTATTTT; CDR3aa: CASSPEGTSAGTDTQYF
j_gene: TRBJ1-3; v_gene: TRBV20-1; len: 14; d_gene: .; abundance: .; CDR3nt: TGCAGTGCTCCTCTCCCGGGGATTCGCAACACCATATATTTT; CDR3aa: CSAPLPGIRNTIYF
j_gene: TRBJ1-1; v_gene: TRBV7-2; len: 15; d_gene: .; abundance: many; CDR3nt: TGTGCCAGCAGCGCCCAGCCGGATGGGAGCACTGAAGCTTTCTTT; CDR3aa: CASSAQPDGSTEAFF
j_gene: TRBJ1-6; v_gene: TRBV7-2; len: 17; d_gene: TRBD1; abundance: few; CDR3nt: TGTGCCAGCAGCTTAACGCCGGGCGGGACAGGGCTTTCACCCCTCCACTTT; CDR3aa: CASSLTPGGTGLSPLHF
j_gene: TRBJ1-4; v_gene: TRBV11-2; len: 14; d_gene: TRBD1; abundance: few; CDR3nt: TGTGCCAGCAACCAGGGGGGGGATAATGAAAAACTGTTTTTT; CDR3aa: CASNQGGDNEKLFF
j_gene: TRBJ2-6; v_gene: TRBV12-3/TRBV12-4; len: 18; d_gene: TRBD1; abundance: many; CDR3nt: TGTGCCAGCAGCGACCCGGGACAGGGGGCGGAAGGGGCCAACGTCCTGACTTTC; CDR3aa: CASSDPGQGAEGANVLTF
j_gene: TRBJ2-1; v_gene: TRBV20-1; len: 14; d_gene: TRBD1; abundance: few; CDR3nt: TGCAGTGCTGGCCCGGGACAGGGCTGGAATGAGCAGTTCTTC; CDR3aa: CSAGPGQGWNEQFF
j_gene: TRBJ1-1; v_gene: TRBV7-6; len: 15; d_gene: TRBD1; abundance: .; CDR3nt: TGTGCCAGCAGCCCTGGGACAGACCCTCTCCCTGAAGCTTTCTTT; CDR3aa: CASSPGTDPLPEAFF
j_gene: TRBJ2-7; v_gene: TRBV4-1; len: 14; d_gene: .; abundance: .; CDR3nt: TGCGCCAGCAGCCCAGCCGACACCACCTACGAGCAGTACTTC; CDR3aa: CASSPADTTYEQYF
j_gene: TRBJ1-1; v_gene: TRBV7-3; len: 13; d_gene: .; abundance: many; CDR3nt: TGTGCCAGCAGCTTAACAGGGTACACTGAAGCTTTCTTT; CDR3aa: CASSLTGYTEAFF
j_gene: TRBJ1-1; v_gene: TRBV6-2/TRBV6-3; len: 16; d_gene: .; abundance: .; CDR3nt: TGTGCCAGCAGCCCAGGACAGCTAATCATGAACACTGAAGCTTTCTTT; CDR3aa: CASSPGQLIMNTEAFF
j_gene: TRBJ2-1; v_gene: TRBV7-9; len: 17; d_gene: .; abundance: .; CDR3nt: TGTGCCAGCAGCTTAGGTTCTGGGGGCTCCTCCTACAATGAGCAGTTCTTC; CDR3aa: CASSLGSGGSSYNEQFF
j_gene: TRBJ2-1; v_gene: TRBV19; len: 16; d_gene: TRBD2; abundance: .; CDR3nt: TGTGCCAGTAGTCCAAGGTCGGGGGGGGTGGGGAATGAGCAGTTCTTC; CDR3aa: CASSPRSGGVGNEQFF
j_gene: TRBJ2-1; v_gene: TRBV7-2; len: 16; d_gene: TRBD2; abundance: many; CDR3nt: TGTGCCAGCAGCTTATCCAGCGGGGGGCTTAACAATGAGCAGTTCTTC; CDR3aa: CASSLSSGGLNNEQFF